This TCR beta chain was sequenced during a study of molecular identifiers for immune sequencing clone quantification. Study in general: Five aliquots were made in replicates from the RNA of approximately 20,000 or 98,000 naive CD8 cells, and four were sequenced. Study-wide findings and caveats: Barcode sharing among identical TCR molecules could make large clones appear smaller.

This clonotype has only a few counts. What it binds is unknown. TCRdb recomputed calls from the PCR reads with MiXCR, one row per CDR3 protein. The table records about half a million distinct CDR3 sequences, about 21% of them present only once. Naive CD8 library inputs spanned roughly 17,000 to 1,000,000 sorted cells and 10%, 30% or 50% RNA. Sorted naive CD8 T cells were those defined as CD8+CD4-CCR7+CD45RA+. In germline, CDR1 is SGHRS, CDR2 YFSETQ. The CDR3 sequence is 14 residues long. The V segment lost 7 bases and the J segment 7 bases; nucleotides outside the gene matches: 8. The source is a human donor in good health. Some libraries in this study had Jurkat cell RNA spiked in. The chain uses TRBV5-1 and TRBJ2-1, with TRBD2 identical over 10 bases. Source material: naive CD8+ T cells from blood, with Jurkat cell RNA spiked in. Subset noted: FACS-sorted CD8+CD4-CCR7+CD45RA+ naive T cells. The CDR3 region has the DNA TGCGCCAGCGGGGGGGCTAGCGGGAGTAATGAGCAGTTCTTC. It specifies CASGGASGSNEQFF.